This T cell receptor beta chain was identified in a study of blood T cell repertoires in COVID-19. In the study overall: Sites in the United States, Italy and Spain provided acute and convalescent COVID-19 samples.

Assay: immunoSEQ multiplex PCR; the TCRdb copy retains only in-frame clones and omits some. The sample has about 180,000 clones, roughly 83% seen once; the top ten hold less than 2%. This clone was found a few times. The CDR3 totals 15 residues. Trimming took 3 bases from V and 4 from J; bases not matched to a gene: 5. Germline lookup yields CDR1 LGHNA and CDR2 YNFKEQ. Sequenced sample: peripheral blood. The origin of this receptor is a human donor in a cohort sampled during active COVID-19. The rearrangement joins TRBV4-2 to TRBJ1-3; 8 positions agree with TRBD1. The CDR3 DNA reads TGTGCCAGCAGCCACCCACAGGGGGAAGGAAACACCATATATTTT. Translating it yields CASSHPQGEGNTIYF.